This TCR beta chain emerged from a study of Ad26.COV2.S vaccination and SARS-CoV-2 variants. Study context: Doses of Ad26.COV2.S were injected into muscle once or twice, 56 days apart. Findings of the study overall: With respect to non-spike TCR breadth, vaccine and placebo recipients were similar. Substantial breadth was reportedly displayed by spike-specific CD8+ and CD4+ T cell responses after vaccination.

Treatment reported: around 19 received Ad26.COV2.S at low or high dose, single or two shots; about five received placebo; per-sample allocation not given. The study sampled participants on day 63 after the first vaccine or placebo injection. This Boston cohort included adults aged 18-55 years. Trimming took 5 bases from V and 6 from J; bases not matched to a gene: 14. The V gene's germline CDR1 is LNHDA and CDR2 SQIVND (reference sequence). The CDR3 is 16 residues long. Notes on this clone: Its antigen is as yet unknown.

This table comes from immunoSEQ multiplex PCR, and its TCRdb copy is limited to in-frame clones, with some not included. The table records roughly 700,000 clones, approximately 88% of them present only once. The rearrangement uses TRBV19 and TRBJ2-7, with TRBD1 matching 9 bases. The input for sequencing was peripheral blood, taken in a trial of Ad26.COV2.S vaccine versus placebo. The receptor was derived from a person aged 18-65 years who received the Ad26.COV2.S COVID-19 vaccine or a placebo. This CDR3 reads CASSGLPGQGWGEQYF. CDR3 in DNA: TGTGCCAGTAGTGGACTTCCGGGACAGGGTTGGGGCGAGCAGTACTTC.